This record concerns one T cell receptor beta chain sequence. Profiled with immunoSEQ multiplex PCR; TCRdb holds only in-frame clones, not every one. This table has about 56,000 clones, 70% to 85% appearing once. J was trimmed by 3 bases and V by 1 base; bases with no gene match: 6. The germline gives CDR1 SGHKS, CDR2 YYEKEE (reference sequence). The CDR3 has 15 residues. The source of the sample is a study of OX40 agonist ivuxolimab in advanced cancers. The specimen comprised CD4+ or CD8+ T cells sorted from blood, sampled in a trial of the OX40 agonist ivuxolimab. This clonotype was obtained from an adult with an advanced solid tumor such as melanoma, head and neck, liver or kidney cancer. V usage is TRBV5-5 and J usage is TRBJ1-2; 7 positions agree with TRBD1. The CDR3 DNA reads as TGTGCCAGCAGCTTGCTGACAGGGAAGGACTATGGCTACACCTTC. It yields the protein CASSLLTGKDYGYTF.